This is a list of T cell receptor beta chains from one sample in a study of control samples from healthy donors and cancer patients. Repertoires were generated with immunoSEQ multiplex PCR, while TCRdb's copy carries only in-frame clones and drops some. Here the sample spans over 100,000 clones, around nine tenths being singletons. Sequencing input: blood. Every receptor here comes from a woman between 45 and 65 years old in good health. Each CDR3 is given with its conserved first and last residue. The order of the fields is clone size, D gene, V gene, J gene, CDR3 DNA, CDR3 protein. D genes are given only for firm matches. Size is stated for part of the rows, as once, few or many counts, or as a class when the clone is expanded.

-	TRBD1	TRBV7-8	TRBJ2-1	TGTGCCAGCAGCCCCAAGAGGACAGGGCTCAATGAGCAGTTCTTC	CASSPKRTGLNEQFF
-	-	TRBV7-3	TRBJ1-1	TGTGCCAGCAGCTTCGGGGCGGGGAACACTGAAGCTTTCTTT	CASSFGAGNTEAFF
few	-	TRBV3-1/TRBV3-2	TRBJ1-1	TGTGCCAGCAGCCTCTACGACAGGAACACTGAAGCTTTCTTT	CASSLYDRNTEAFF
-	-	TRBV20-1	TRBJ2-3	TGCAGTGCTAGTCTGGGGCTAGGGACGCAGTATTTT	CSASLGLGTQYF
once	-	TRBV2	TRBJ2-1	TGTGCCAGTGGGTCGGACTACAACTCCTACAATGAGCAGTTCTTC	CASGSDYNSYNEQFF
-	-	TRBV20-1	TRBJ2-2	TGCAGTGCTAGTGACAGCTCGAACACCGGGGAGCTGTTTTTT	CSASDSSNTGELFF
-	-	TRBV19	TRBJ1-2	TGTGCCAGTAGTTGGACCGACTCGAGACAGGATAATGGCTACACCTTC	CASSWTDSRQDNGYTF
-	TRBD1	TRBV6-5	TRBJ1-1	TGTGCCAGCAGTTCGCTCAGGGGGAGGTCGAACACTGAAGCTTTCTTT	CASSSLRGRSNTEAFF
-	-	TRBV7-9	TRBJ2-3	TGTGCCAGGAGTTTACTGGAGAGCACAGATACGCAGTATTTT	CARSLLESTDTQYF
-	TRBD1	TRBV5-4	TRBJ1-2	TGTGCCAGCAGTTTCCAGGACAGGGACGTGAGAGGCTACACCTTC	CASSFQDRDVRGYTF
-	-	TRBV29-1	TRBJ2-1	TGCAGCGCCGGCCCGAAACCCAATGAGCAGTTCTTC	CSAGPKPNEQFF
-	-	TRBV7-2	TRBJ1-2	TGTGCCAGCAGCTTAGTCCGGGACTCCTATGGCTACACCTTC	CASSLVRDSYGYTF
once	-	TRBV27	TRBJ1-4	TGTGCCAGCAGTTCCACAACTAATGAAAAACTGTTTTTT	CASSSTTNEKLFF